The 13 T cell receptor beta chains listed next were all sequenced from one sample in a study of T cell responses to AZD1222 COVID-19 vaccine. Data came from immunoSEQ multiplex PCR; TCRdb stores just in-frame clones and leaves some out. Seen here are 150,000 to 200,000 clones, around 89% observed once, and the top ten hold roughly 6%. The starting material was peripheral blood, obtained on day 0 of AZD1222 vaccination. The receptor set was obtained from an adult in good health.

The chain employs TRBV18 and TRBJ1-1; no clear D. Germline lookup yields CDR1 KGHSH and CDR2 LQKENI. The CDR3 length is 13 residues. V was shortened by 4 bases and J by 1 base, with 7 bases between the two germline ends. CDR3 DNA sequence: TGTGCCAGCTCACGGACGGGGAACACTGAAGCTTTCTTT. The encoded protein is CASSRTGNTEAFF.

The genes are TRBV27 and TRBJ2-7, with no clear D. Trimming removed 3 bases at V and 13 bases at J, with 19 bases between. The CDR3 is 13 amino acids. CDR1 is MNHEY, CDR2 SMNVEV, per germline (reference sequence). CDR3 sequence reads: CASSFRPGHSNYF. The CDR3 DNA sequence: TGTGCCAGCAGTTTCCGCCCCGGGCACTCTAACTACTTC.

This clone was recorded a few times. This rearrangement joins TRBV18 to TRBJ1-1; weak D call: TRBD1 (5 bases). Between the trimmed V and J ends, which lost 6 bases and 0 bases, there was a span of 11 bases. Germline CDR1 is KGHSH and CDR2 is LQKENI. The CDR3 loop spans 14 amino acids. DNA of the CDR3: TGTGCCAGCTCCCCCCAGGGATTGAACACTGAAGCTTTCTTT. Residues: CASSPQGLNTEAFF.

The V gene is TRBV27, the J gene TRBJ2-3; TRBD2 might be the D (5 bases). V was shortened by 6 bases and J by 10 bases, with 17 bases between the two germline ends. Germline values: CDR1 MNHEY, CDR2 SMNVEV (reference sequence). The CDR3 totals 13 residues. CDR3 loop: CASSNAELVSQYF. CDR3 DNA: TGTGCCAGCAGCAACGCGGAACTAGTCTCGCAGTATTTT.

The V gene is TRBV5-1, the J gene TRBJ2-7; D gene ambiguous. V was clipped by 0 bases and J by 0 bases, with 10 bases between them. CDR1 and CDR2 (germline): SGHRS, YFSETQ. The CDR3 sequence is 15 residues long. The CDR3 DNA reads TGCGCCAGCAGCTTGGATGCTGTCAGCTCCTACGAGCAGTACTTC. Its translation: CASSLDAVSSYEQYF.

This sequence joins TRBV18 and TRBJ2-7, with TRBD1 identical over 7 bases. Germline-derived CDR1 and CDR2 are KGHSH and LQKENI. This CDR3 is 14 amino acids long. The junction had 6 bases not matched to a gene; V was cut back by 4 bases and J by 3 bases. The CDR3 DNA reads TGTGCCAGCTCACACCGGACAGGATTCTACGAGCAGTACTTC. Translated, it gives CASSHRTGFYEQYF. Drawing the rest from reference TRBV18 and TRBJ2-7, the complete variable domain is NAGVMQNPRHLVRRRGQEARLRCSPMKGHSHVYWYRQLPEEGLKFMVYLQKENIIDESGMPKERFSAEFPKEGPSILRIQQVVRGDSAAYFCASSHRTGFYEQYFGPGTRLTVT.

V and J are TRBV9 and TRBJ2-1; TRBD2 matches 7 bases. The CDR3 totals 16 residues. J gave up 1 base and V 4 bases, and 8 bases lay outside the gene matches. CDR1 is SGDLS and CDR2 is YYNGEE in the germline V gene. The CDR3 region has the DNA TGTGCCAGCAGCATGGTGGCGGGAGCATCCTACAATGAGCAGTTCTTC. Protein sequence: CASSMVAGASYNEQFF.

The V and J genes are TRBV6-1 and TRBJ1-5; possible D gene TRBD1, 6 bases. Trimming left V 2 bases short and J 2 bases short, with 10 bases between. Germline V gene sequence: CDR1 MNHNS, CDR2 SASEGT. The CDR3 contains 15 residues. In nucleotides, the CDR3 is TGTGCCAGCAGTGAAAGGGGGGCGGGCAATCAGCCCCAGCATTTT. It specifies CASSERGAGNQPQHF.

The chain couples TRBV6-5 to TRBJ1-5, with D unclear. Deletions cut 0 bases from V and 6 bases from J, with 6 bases between. This CDR3 is 13 amino acids long. Germline assignment: CDR1 MNHEY and CDR2 SVGAGI. The CDR3 loop is CASSYSSVQPQHF. The CDR3 DNA reads TGTGCCAGCAGTTACTCGTCAGTTCAGCCCCAGCATTTT.

The chain recombines TRBV24-1 with TRBJ1-3, with D unresolved. This CDR3 has 13 amino acids. Germline V lookup: CDR1 KGHDR, CDR2 SFDVKD. The germline V and J ends were trimmed by 3 bases and 2 bases, with 4 bases remaining between them. The chain's CDR3 is CATSDPPGNTIYF. CDR3 in DNA: TGTGCCACCAGTGATCCCCCTGGAAACACCATATATTTT.

The genes are TRBV27 and TRBJ2-3; D perhaps matches TRBD2 (7 bases). This CDR3 is built from 15 residues. The germline V gene encodes CDR1 MNHEY and CDR2 SMNVEV (reference sequence). The V and J ends lost 2 bases and 2 bases respectively, with 11 bases between them. CDR3 DNA: TGTGCCAGCAGTTTACGGGGGGCAAACACAGATACGCAGTATTTT. Amino acid sequence: CASSLRGANTDTQYF.

This chain uses TRBV27 with TRBJ2-3, with a weak D call TRBD2 (6 bases). Trimming cost V 3 bases and J 2 bases, with 12 bases left between them. Germline V gives CDR1 MNHEY, CDR2 SMNVEV (reference sequence). This CDR3 comprises 15 residues. DNA of the CDR3: TGTGCCAGCAGTTTGACTGCGGGAACCACAGATACGCAGTATTTT. It codes for CASSLTAGTTDTQYF.

This sequence joins TRBV3-1 (or the pseudogene TRBV3-2) and TRBJ2-7; D uncertain. This CDR3 contains 14 residues. Trimming took 4 bases from V and 4 from J, leaving 14 bases between them. Germline CDR1 is LGHDT and CDR2 is YNNKEL (reference sequence). CDR3 region: CASSPLGTDYEQYF. CDR3 sequence (DNA): TGTGCCAGCAGCCCATTGGGCACCGATTACGAGCAGTACTTC.